This TCR beta chain appears in the sequencing data of a study of T-cell reconstitution after alpha-beta-depleted transplantation in children. The study's findings and limits: At day 60, the high TCRbeta diversity found in some patients originated from recipient T cells and thymic progenitors that had survived. Approximately two months post-transplant, alpha-beta T cells reportedly originated from several hundred expanded graft clones. Fresh T-cell production supplied most of the T-cell counts and diversity seen one year after transplant.

The CDR3 spans 16 residues. J gave up 5 bases and V 0 bases, and 6 bases lay outside the gene matches. In germline, CDR1 is MNHEY, CDR2 SVGAGI. This clonotype appeared a single time. Its specificity is not known. The authors prepared the TCRbeta library with unique molecular identifiers. TCRdb re-called the PCR reads through MiXCR, storing one row per CDR3 protein. The table records about 830,000 distinct CDR3 sequences, roughly 15% of them present only once. The clonotype comes from a male patient younger than 18 who had a stem cell transplant for acute lymphoblastic leukemia, so the T cells may come from the graft donor. The sequenced sample was PBMCs, mostly from graft donor cells, obtained 360 days after TCRalphabeta/CD19-depleted stem cell transplant. The chain recombines TRBV6-5 with TRBJ2-5; TRBD2 matches at 10 bases. CDR3 nucleotide sequence: TGTGCCAGCAGTTACTCGAATAGCGGGAGGTCGGAGACCCAGTACTTC. It translates to CASSYSNSGRSETQYF.